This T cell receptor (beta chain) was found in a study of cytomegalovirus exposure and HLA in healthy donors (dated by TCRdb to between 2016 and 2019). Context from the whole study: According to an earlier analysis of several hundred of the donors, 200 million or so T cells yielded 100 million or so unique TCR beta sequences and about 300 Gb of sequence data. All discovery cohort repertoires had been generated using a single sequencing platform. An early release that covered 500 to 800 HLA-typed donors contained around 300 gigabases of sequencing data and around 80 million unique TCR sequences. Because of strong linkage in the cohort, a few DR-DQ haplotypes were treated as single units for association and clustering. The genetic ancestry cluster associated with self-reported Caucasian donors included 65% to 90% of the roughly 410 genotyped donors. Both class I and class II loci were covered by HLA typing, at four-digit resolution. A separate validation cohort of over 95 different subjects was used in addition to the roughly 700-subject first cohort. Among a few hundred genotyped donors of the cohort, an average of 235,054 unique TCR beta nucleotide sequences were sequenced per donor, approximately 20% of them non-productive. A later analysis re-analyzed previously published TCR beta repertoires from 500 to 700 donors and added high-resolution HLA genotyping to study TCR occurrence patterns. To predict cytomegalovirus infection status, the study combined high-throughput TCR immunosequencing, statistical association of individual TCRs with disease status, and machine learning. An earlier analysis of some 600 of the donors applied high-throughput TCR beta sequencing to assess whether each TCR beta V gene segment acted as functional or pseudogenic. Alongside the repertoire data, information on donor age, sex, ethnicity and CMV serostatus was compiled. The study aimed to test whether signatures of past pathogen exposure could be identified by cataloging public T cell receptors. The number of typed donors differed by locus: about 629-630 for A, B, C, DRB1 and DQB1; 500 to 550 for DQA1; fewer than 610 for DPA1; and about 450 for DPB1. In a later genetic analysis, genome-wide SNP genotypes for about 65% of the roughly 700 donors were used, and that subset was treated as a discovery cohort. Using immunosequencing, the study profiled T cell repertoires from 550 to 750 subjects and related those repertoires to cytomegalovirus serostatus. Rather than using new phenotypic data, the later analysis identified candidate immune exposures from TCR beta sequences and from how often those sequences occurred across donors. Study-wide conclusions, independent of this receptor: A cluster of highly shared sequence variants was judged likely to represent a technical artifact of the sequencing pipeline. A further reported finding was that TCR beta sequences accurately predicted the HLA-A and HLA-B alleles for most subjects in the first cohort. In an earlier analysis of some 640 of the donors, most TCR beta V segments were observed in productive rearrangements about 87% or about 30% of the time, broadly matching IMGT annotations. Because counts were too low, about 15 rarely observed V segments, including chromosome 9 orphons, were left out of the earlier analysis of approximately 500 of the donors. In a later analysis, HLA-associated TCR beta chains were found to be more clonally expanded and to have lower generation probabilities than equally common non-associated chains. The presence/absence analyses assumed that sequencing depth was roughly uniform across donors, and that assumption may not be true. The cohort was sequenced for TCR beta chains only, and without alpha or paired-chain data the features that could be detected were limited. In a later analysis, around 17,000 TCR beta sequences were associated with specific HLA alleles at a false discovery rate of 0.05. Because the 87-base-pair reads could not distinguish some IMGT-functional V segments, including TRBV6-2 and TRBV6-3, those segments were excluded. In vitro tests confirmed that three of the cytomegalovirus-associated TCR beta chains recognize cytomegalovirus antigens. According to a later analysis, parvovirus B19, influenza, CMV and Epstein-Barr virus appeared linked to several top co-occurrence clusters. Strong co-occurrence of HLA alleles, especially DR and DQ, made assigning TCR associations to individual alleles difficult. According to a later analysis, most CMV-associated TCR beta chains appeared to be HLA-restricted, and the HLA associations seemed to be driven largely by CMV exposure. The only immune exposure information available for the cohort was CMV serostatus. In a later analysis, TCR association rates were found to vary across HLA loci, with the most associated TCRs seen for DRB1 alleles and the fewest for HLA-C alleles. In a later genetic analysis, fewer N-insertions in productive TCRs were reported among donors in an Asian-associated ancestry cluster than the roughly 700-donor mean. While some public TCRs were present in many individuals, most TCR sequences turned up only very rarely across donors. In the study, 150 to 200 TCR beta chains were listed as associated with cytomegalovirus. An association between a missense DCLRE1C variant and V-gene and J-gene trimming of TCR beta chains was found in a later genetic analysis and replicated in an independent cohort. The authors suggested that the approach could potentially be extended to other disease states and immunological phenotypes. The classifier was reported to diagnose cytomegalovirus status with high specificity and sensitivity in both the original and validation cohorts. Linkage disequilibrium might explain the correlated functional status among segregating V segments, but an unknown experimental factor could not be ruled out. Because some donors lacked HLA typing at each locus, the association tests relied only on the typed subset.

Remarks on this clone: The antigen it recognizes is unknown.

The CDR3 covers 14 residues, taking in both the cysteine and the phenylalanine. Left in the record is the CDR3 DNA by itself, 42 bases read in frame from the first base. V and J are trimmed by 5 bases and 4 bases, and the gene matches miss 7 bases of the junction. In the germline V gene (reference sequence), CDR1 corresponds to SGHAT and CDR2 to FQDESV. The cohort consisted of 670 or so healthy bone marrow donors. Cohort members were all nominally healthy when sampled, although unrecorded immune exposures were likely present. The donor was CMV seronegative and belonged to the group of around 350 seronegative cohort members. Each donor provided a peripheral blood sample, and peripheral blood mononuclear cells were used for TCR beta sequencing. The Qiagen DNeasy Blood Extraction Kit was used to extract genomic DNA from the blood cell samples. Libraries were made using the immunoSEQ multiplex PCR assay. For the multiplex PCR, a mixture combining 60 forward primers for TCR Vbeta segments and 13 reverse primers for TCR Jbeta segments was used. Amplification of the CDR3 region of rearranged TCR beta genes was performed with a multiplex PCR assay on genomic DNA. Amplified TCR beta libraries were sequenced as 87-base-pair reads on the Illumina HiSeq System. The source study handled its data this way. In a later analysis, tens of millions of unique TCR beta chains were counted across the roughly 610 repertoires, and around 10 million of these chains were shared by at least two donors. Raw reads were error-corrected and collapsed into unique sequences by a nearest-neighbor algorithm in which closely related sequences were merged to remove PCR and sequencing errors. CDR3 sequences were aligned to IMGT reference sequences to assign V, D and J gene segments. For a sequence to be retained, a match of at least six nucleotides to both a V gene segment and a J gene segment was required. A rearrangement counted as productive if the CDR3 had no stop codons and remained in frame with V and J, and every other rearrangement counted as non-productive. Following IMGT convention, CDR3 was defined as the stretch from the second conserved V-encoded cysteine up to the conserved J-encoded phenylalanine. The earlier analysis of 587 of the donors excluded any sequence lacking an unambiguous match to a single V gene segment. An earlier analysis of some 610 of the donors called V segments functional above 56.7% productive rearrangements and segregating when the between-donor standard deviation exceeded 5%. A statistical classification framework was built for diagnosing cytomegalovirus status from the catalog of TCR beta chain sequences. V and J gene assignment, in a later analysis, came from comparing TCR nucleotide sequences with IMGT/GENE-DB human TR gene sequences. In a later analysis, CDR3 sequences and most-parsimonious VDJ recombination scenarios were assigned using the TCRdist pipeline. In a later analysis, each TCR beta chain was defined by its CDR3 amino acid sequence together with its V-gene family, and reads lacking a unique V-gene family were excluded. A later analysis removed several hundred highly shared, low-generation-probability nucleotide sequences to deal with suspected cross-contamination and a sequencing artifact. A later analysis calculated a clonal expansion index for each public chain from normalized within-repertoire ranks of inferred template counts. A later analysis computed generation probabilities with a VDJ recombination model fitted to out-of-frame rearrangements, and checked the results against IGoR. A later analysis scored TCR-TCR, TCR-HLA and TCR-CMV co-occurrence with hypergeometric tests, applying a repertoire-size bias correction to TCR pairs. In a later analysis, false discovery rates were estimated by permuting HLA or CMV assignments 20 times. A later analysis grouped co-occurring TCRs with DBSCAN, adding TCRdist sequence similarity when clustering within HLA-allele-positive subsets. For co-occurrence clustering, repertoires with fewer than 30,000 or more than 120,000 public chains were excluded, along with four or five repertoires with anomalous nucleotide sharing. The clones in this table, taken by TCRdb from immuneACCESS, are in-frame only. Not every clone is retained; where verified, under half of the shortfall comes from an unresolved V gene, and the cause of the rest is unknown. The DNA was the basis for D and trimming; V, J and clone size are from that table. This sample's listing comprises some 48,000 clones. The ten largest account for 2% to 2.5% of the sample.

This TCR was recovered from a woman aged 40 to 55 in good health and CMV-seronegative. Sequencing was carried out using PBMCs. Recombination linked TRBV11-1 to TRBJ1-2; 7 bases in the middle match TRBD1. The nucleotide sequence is TGTGCCAGCAGCCCAGACAGGGCCCCCTATGGCTACACCTTC. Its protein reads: CASSPDRAPYGYTF.